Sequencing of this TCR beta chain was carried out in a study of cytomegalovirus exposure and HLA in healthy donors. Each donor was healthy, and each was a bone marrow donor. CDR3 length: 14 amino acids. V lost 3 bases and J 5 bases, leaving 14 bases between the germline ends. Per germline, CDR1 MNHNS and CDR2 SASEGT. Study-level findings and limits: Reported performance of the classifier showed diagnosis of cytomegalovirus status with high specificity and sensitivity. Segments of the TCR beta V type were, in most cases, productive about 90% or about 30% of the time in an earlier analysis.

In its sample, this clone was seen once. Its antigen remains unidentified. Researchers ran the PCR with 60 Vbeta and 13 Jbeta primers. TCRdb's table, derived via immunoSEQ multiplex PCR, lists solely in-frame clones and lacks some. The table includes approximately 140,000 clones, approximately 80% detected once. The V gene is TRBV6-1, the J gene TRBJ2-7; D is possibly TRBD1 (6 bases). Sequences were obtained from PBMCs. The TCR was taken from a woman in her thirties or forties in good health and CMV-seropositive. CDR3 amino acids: CASSDGTGFDEQYF. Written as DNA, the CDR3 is TGTGCCAGCAGTGATGGAACAGGGTTCGACGAGCAGTACTTC.